The 21 T cell receptor beta chains in this list originate from one sample, sequenced in a study of blood T cells in healthy people across ages. A second PCR of 7 to 11 cycles used a sample-barcoded 5' primer and a J-beta primer mix. TCRdb ran MiXCR on the 5' RACE reads and lists one entry per CDR3 protein. The sample lists more than 1.4 million distinct CDR3 sequences; around 42% were seen once. Material for sequencing was blood. The origin of the receptors is a woman in her late teens or twenties in good health.

A few counts support this clonotype. The chain couples TRBV5-1 to TRBJ2-1; 9 bases match TRBD2. The CDR3 length is 17 residues. Germline CDR1 SGHRS, CDR2 YFSETQ. V was clipped by 0 bases and J by 1 base; unmatched bases: 5. CDR3 bases: TGCGCCAGCAGCTTGGCCGGGGCGGGAGGGTCCTACAATGAGCAGTTCTTC. Protein sequence: CASSLAGAGGSYNEQFF.

The chain has TRBV12-3 or TRBV12-4 and TRBJ2-1, with a tentative D call TRBD2 (6 bases). Deletions cut 6 bases from V and 3 bases from J, with 15 bases between. This CDR3 is 15 amino acids long. The CDR3 reads CASRPGLLFYNEQFF. The CDR3 DNA reads as TGTGCCAGCAGGCCGGGACTGCTATTCTACAATGAGCAGTTCTTC.

This clonotype has more than one count but fewer than ten. The chain carries TRBV10-1 and TRBJ2-3, with D possibly called TRBD1 or TRBD2 (6 bases each). Trimming pared 1 base from V and 0 bases from J, leaving 11 bases between. Germline V CDR1 and CDR2: WNHNN, SYGVQD (reference sequence). The CDR3 totals 16 residues. The CDR3 bases are TGCGCCAGCAGTGAGTGGGGGGCGGCTAGCACAGATACGCAGTATTTT. This codes for CASSEWGAASTDTQYF.

The chain uses TRBV20-1 and TRBJ2-2; D unresolved. Germline assignment: CDR1 DFQATT and CDR2 SNEGSKA (reference sequence). The CDR3 runs 15 residues. The V gene lost 0 bases and the J gene lost 2 bases, with 10 bases spanning the gap. CDR3 sequence (DNA): TGCAGTGCTAGAGATAACGGATTTAACACCGGGGAGCTGTTTTTT. This gives the protein CSARDNGFNTGELFF.

Written as DNA, the CDR3 is TGCGCCAGCAGCCAAGACGGGGCTGGCACAGAAAAACTGTTTTTT. Protein: CASSQDGAGTEKLFF. This chain uses TRBV4-1 with TRBJ1-4; TRBD1 might be the D (5 bases). V lost 0 bases and J 8 bases, leaving 13 bases between the germline ends. The CDR3 runs 15 residues. Per the germline V gene, CDR1 is MGHRA and CDR2 is YSYEKL.

This clonotype was recorded a few times. The gene calls are TRBV20-1 and TRBJ2-1, with TRBD2 identical over 9 bases. Germline CDR1 reads DFQATT; CDR2 reads SNEGSKA (reference sequence). The CDR3 length is 17 residues. Losses at the gene ends were 0 bases for V and 0 bases for J; bases not matched to a gene: 6. The DNA for the CDR3 is TGCAGTGCTAGAGACAAAAGTAGCGGGAGCTCCTACAATGAGCAGTTCTTC. It is translated as CSARDKSSGSSYNEQFF.

The V and J genes are TRBV12-3 or TRBV12-4 and TRBJ2-1, with a tentative D call TRBD1 (5 bases). The CDR3 loop spans 16 amino acids. The germline V and J ends were trimmed by 3 bases and 1 base, with 13 bases remaining between them. Written as DNA, the CDR3 is TGTGCCAGCAGTTTTGTAGGGGTCGTGTCCTACAATGAGCAGTTCTTC. It is translated as CASSFVGVVSYNEQFF.

The gene calls are TRBV29-1 and TRBJ2-5, with 8 bases fitting TRBD2. V shed 3 bases, J shed 11 bases, and the junction held 17 bases outside the gene matches. The germline V gene encodes CDR1 SQVTM and CDR2 ANQGSEA. The CDR3 is made up of 15 amino acids. The CDR3 DNA follows: TGCAGCGTTGAGGGAAGCGGGGGCCTGTACAATGAGCAGTACTTC. Translating it yields CSVEGSGGLYNEQYF.

The table lists this clonotype with many counts. The chain has TRBV2 and TRBJ2-3; 13 bases are shared with TRBD2. CDR3 length: 14 amino acids. The V gene end was trimmed by 8 bases and the J gene end by 6 bases; junction bases not matched to a gene: 5. In germline, CDR1 is SNHLY, CDR2 FYNNEI. CDR3 region: CASGLAGVTDTQYF. DNA of the CDR3: TGTGCCAGCGGACTAGCGGGAGTGACGGATACGCAGTATTTT. The variable domain in full, completed from reference TRBV2 and TRBJ2-3, reads EPEVTQTPSHQVTQMGQEVILRCVPISNHLYFYWYRQILGQKVEFLVSFYNNEISEKSEIFDDQFSVERPDGSNFTLKIRSTKLEDSAMYFCASGLAGVTDTQYFGPGTRLTVL.

This chain uses TRBV20-1 with TRBJ2-7, with unresolved D. Germline V gives CDR1 DFQATT, CDR2 SNEGSKA (reference sequence). The CDR3 is made up of 13 amino acids. The V end was cut by 5 bases, the J end by 3 bases, with 14 bases between. DNA for the CDR3: TGCAGTGCTCCCGGGCCGCCCAACTACGAGCAGTACTTC. It translates to CSAPGPPNYEQYF.

A few counts support this clonotype. The genes are TRBV12-3 or TRBV12-4 and TRBJ1-4; D uncertain. The germline V and J ends were trimmed by 6 bases and 0 bases, with 8 bases remaining between them. The CDR3 has 14 residues. CDR3 nucleotide sequence: TGTGCCAGCAGCCGGACCCCAACTAATGAAAAACTGTTTTTT. This sequence encodes CASSRTPTNEKLFF.

Only a few counts were recorded for this clonotype. The chain links TRBV3-1 to TRBJ2-1; D call uncertain. Germline CDR1 and CDR2: LGHDT and YNNKEL (reference sequence). The CDR3 extends over 14 amino acids. V dropped 6 bases and J dropped 5 bases, with 14 bases sitting between them. CDR3 sequence: CASSPSEHNNEQFF. The DNA of the CDR3 is TGTGCCAGCAGTCCCAGCGAACATAACAATGAGCAGTTCTTC.

The V and J genes are TRBV7-8 and TRBJ2-5, with D hard to call. The CDR3 contains 14 residues. In germline, CDR1 is SGHVS, CDR2 FQNEAQ. V was cut by 0 bases and J by 10 bases, with 15 bases left in between. The CDR3 DNA sequence: TGTGCCAGCAGCTTAGCCCGACACGGCCCACACCAGTACTTC. It encodes CASSLARHGPHQYF.

The chain has TRBV27 and TRBJ2-1; D not certain. This CDR3 is built from 14 residues. Germline CDR1 reads MNHEY; CDR2 reads SMNVEV (reference sequence). Deletions cut 8 bases from V and 0 bases from J, with 11 bases between. CDR3 loop: CASRWAASYNEQFF. As DNA, the CDR3 is TGTGCCAGCCGATGGGCGGCCTCCTACAATGAGCAGTTCTTC.

The chain combines TRBV9 with TRBJ1-2; D not certain. CDR3 length: 14 residues. Per germline, CDR1 SGDLS and CDR2 YYNGEE. V was cut by 5 bases and J by 4 bases, with 15 bases left in between. In nucleotides, the CDR3 is TGTGCCAGCAGTCCCCACGATAGCAGCTATGGCTACACCTTC. It specifies CASSPHDSSYGYTF.

The V gene is TRBV18, the J gene TRBJ2-5; D is uncertain. CDR3 length: 14 residues. V was trimmed by 6 bases and J by 5 bases, leaving 16 bases between them. Germline CDR1 reads KGHSH; CDR2 reads LQKENI. The CDR3 sequence: CASSLRRYMETQYF. The CDR3, as DNA: TGTGCCAGCTCTCTCAGGCGTTACATGGAGACCCAGTACTTC.

This clonotype turned up a few times. J is TRBJ2-7 and V is TRBV20-1, with 10 positions matching TRBD2. Judging by the DNA end, TRBJ2-5 fits better; the J call may be wrong. The germline CDR1 and CDR2 sequences are DFQATT and SNEGSKA (reference sequence). The CDR3 is 15 amino acids. The CDR3 coding sequence is TGCAGTGCTCCTCGAGCTAGCGGGAGTGCTGAGACCCAGTACTTC. As protein: CSAPRASGSAETQYF.

The chain recombines TRBV2 with TRBJ1-1; possible D gene TRBD1, 5 bases. Germline lookup yields CDR1 SNHLY and CDR2 FYNNEI. CDR3 length equals 15 residues. The V end was cut by 9 bases, the J end by 5 bases, with 22 bases between. CDR3 sequence (DNA): TGTGCCAGACAAGGGACGGAAGGGAAGGGGACTGAAGCTTTCTTT. Protein product: CARQGTEGKGTEAFF.

This clonotype was seen more than once but under ten times. The chain uses TRBV10-3 and TRBJ2-7; 7 bases match TRBD2. CDR1 and CDR2 (germline): ENHRY, SYGVKD. V lost 11 bases to trimming and J lost 0 bases; unmatched junction nucleotides: 10. This CDR3 is 14 amino acids long. The CDR3 nucleotides are TGTGCCTCCTGGGGCGGGGGACCCTCCTACGAGCAGTACTTC. This encodes CASWGGGPSYEQYF.

The J gene is TRBJ2-1, the V gene TRBV4-2; D gene unclear. Looked up from germline, CDR1 is LGHNA and CDR2 is YNFKEQ. V shed 0 bases and J shed 10 bases, with 16 bases lying between them. The CDR3 contains 15 residues. CDR3 region: CASSQDETDPYEQFF. The DNA for the CDR3 is TGTGCCAGCAGCCAAGACGAGACGGACCCCTACGAGCAGTTCTTC.

The chain carries TRBV9 and TRBJ2-5; possibly TRBD1 for D (5 bases). The CDR3 totals 14 residues. Germline V gene lookup returns CDR1 SGDLS and CDR2 YYNGEE. Trimming removed 4 bases from V and 11 bases from J, with 21 bases in between. The CDR3 sequence is CASSPGATYNEQYF. CDR3 DNA sequence: TGTGCCAGCAGCCCTGGGGCAACCTACAATGAGCAGTACTTC.